This TCR beta chain was retrieved from a study of stem cell transplantation in POMP-related autoinflammatory disease. Looking at the study overall: Pre-transplant patients had naive-skewed CD4+ T cells and few CD8+ T cells. Study-level points and caveats: Patients with PRAID showed a restricted number of unique TRB V-J gene pairings.

Regarding this clone: Its target is unknown.

TCRdb's copy holds only in-frame clones and misses some; the assay was immunoSEQ multiplex PCR. The table has some 68,000 clones, roughly 93% seen once; the top ten hold 0.5% to 0.85%. PRAID featured prominent immunodeficiency. Trimming stripped 4 bases from V and 1 base from J, with 8 bases between. Germline values: CDR1 SGHRS, CDR2 YFSETQ. The CDR3 contains 14 residues. The V call is TRBV5-1, the J call TRBJ1-4; D call uncertain. The sample in question was CD4+ T cells from PBMCs, obtained after stem cell transplantation. This receptor was taken from a human patient with POMP-related autoinflammation and immune dysregulation (PRAID). The T cells may partly be graft donor cells. The CDR3 DNA sequence: TGCGCCAGCAGCCGTGACGGAACTAATGAAAAACTGTTTTTT. It codes for CASSRDGTNEKLFF.